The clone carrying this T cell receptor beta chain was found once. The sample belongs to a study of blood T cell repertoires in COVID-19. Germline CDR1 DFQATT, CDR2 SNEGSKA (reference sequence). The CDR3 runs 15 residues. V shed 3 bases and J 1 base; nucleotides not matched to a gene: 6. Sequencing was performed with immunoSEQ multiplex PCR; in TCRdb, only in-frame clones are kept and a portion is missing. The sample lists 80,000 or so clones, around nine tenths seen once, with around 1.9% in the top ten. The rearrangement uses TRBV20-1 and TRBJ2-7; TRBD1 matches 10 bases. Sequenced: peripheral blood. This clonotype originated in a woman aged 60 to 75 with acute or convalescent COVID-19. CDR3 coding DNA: TGCAGTGCTAGTGACCGGGACAGGGGATCCTACGAGCAGTACTTC. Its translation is CSASDRDRGSYEQYF.